Following are 5 T cell receptor beta chains from one sample sequenced in a study of shared clonotypes between healthy human individuals. Only CD45RO-negative cells positively selected for CCR7 counted as naive CD8 cells, so terminally differentiated effector memory CD45RA+ cells were excluded. Here immunoSEQ multiplex PCR was the method, and the copy in TCRdb shows in-frame clones only, minus some. The sample lists around 2.1 million clones, roughly 91% occurring once. Sequencing was carried out using naive CD8+ T cells from PBMCs. The receptors were sampled from a man aged 18-30 years in good health. Some clones in this sample may be carry-over from other donors' samples.

This clone was seen a single time. V is TRBV27 and J is TRBJ2-2, with D unclear. Germline CDR1 reads MNHEY; CDR2 reads SMNVEV (reference sequence). The CDR3 sequence is 13 residues long. Deletions cut 5 bases from V and 5 bases from J, with 9 bases between. CDR3 in DNA: TGTGCCAGCAGTCACGGCCTTACCGGGGAGCTGTTTTTT. Translated, it gives CASSHGLTGELFF.

The count of this clone is one. Different DNA sequences within this sample yield the same CDR3. The rearrangement joins TRBV7-3 to TRBJ2-7, with 10 bases aligning to TRBD2. Looked up from germline, CDR1 is SGHTA and CDR2 is FQGTGA. This CDR3 spans 15 amino acids. V trimming: 2 bases; J trimming: 7 bases; junction bases outside the gene matches: 8. The CDR3 region is CASSLLASGSYEQYF. The DNA of the CDR3 is TGTGCCAGCAGCTTATTGGCTAGCGGGAGCTATGAGCAGTACTTC.

The chain combines TRBV5-8 with TRBJ1-4, with no clear D. Looked up from germline, CDR1 is SGHTS and CDR2 is YDEGEE. Trimming removed 0 bases from V and 7 bases from J, with 10 bases in between. This CDR3 spans 14 amino acids. DNA for the CDR3: TGTGCCAGCAGCTTGGGGGTTTCGGGTGAAAAACTGTTTTTT. It yields the protein CASSLGVSGEKLFF.

About this clone: The sample contains more than one DNA sequence encoding this CDR3. The chain links TRBV29-1 to TRBJ2-7, with 7 bases matching TRBD1. CDR1 SQVTM and CDR2 ANQGSEA come from the germline V gene. The J segment lost 7 bases and the V segment lost 3 bases, leaving 6 bases of the junction unmatched. CDR3 length: 12 amino acids. DNA for the CDR3: TGCAGCGTTGACACAGGGGTTTATGAGCAGTACTTC. Its protein product is CSVDTGVYEQYF.

Comments on this clone: A much larger clone lies one base from this, so it may be a read error. Other DNA sequences in this sample translate to the same CDR3. CDR3 sequence (DNA): TGTGCCAGCAGTAGACTAGCGGGAAGCACAGATACGCAGTATTTT. Amino acids: CASSRLAGSTDTQYF. The chain combines TRBV28 with TRBJ2-3; 11 bases are a match to TRBD2. The germline gives CDR1 MDHEN, CDR2 SYDVKM. The CDR3 is 15 amino acids. V was pared by 5 bases and J by 0 bases, with 1 base of the junction left unmatched.